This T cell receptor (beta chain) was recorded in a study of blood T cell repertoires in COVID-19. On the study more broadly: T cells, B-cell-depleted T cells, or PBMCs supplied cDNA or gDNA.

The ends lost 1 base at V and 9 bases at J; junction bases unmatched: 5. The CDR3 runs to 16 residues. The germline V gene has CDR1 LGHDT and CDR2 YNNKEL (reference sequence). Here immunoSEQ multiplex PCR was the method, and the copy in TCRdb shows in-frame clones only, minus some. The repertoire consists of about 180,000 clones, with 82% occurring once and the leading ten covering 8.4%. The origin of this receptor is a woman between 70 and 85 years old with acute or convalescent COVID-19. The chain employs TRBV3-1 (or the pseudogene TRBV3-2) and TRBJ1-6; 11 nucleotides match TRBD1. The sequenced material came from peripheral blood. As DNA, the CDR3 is TGTGCCAGCAGCCAAGTCGGCGGACAGGGGGCTTCACCCCTCCACTTT. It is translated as CASSQVGGQGASPLHF.